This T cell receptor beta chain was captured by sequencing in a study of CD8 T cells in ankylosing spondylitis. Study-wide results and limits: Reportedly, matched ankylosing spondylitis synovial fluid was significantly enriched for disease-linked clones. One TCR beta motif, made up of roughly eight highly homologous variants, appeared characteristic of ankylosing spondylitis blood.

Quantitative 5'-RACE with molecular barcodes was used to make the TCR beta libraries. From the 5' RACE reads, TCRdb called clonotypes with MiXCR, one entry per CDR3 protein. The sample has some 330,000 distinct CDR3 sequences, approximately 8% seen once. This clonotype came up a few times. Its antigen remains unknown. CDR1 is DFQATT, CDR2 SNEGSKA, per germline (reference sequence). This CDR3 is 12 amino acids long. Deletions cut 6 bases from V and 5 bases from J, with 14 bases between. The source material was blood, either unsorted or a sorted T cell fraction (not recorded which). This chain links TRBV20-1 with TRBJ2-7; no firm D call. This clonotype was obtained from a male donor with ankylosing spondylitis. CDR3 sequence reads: CSAPYSKNEQYF. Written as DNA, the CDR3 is TGCAGTGCGCCGTATAGTAAAAACGAGCAGTACTTC.